These 21 T cell receptor beta chains were all obtained from the same sample, sequenced in a study of T cells in Graves' hyperthyroidism and ophthalmopathy (dated by TCRdb to the late 2010s). Library preparation employed multiplex PCR. The sample was run on an Illumina HiSeq 2000. The TCR beta CDR3 regions were amplified from RNA transcripts. The first round of RT-PCR for the TCR CDR3 was performed with the HTBI primer set and the Qiagen OneStep RT-PCR kit. The raw public data were reprocessed by TCRdb itself: fastp quality trimming at Q25, MiXCR clonotype calling, in-frame beta chains only. For every CDR3 protein sequence, its rows merge into one entry that carries the most common genes and DNA. Counted in this sample were under 400,000 distinct CDR3 sequences; approximately 25% of them appeared once. The ten largest clones take up around 79% of the sample. Specimen: blood. These receptors were collected from a man aged 50 to 59 with Graves' hyperthyroidism.

The rearrangement uses TRBV6-1 and TRBJ1-2; D is unclear. V lost 5 bases and J lost 4, with 14 bases in between. The CDR3 is 14 residues long. The germline CDR1 and CDR2 sequences are MNHNS and SASEGT. CDR3 sequence reads: CASSTEVYSYGYTF. CDR3 DNA: TGTGCCAGCAGTACAGAGGTCTACTCCTATGGCTACACCTTC.

Ten or more counts support this clonotype. Here the CDR3 reads CASTQDAGSYNEQFF. The CDR3 DNA follows: TGTGCCAGCACCCAGGACGCGGGGTCCTACAATGAGCAGTTCTTC. The J gene is TRBJ2-1, the V gene TRBV11-2; D is possibly TRBD2 (6 bases). From germline, CDR1 is SGHAT and CDR2 FQNNGV. With 7 bases removed from V and 1 base from J, the gap between germline ends came to 14 bases. The CDR3 extends over 15 amino acids.

The sample holds a few counts of this clonotype. V and J are TRBV5-6 and TRBJ2-7, with D perhaps TRBD2 (5 bases). Germline CDR1 SGHDT, CDR2 YYEEEE. This CDR3 has 15 residues. Trimming took off 0 bases at V and 3 bases at J, with 13 bases between the two ends. In nucleotides, the CDR3 is TGTGCCAGCAGCTTGGGGCTCGGGGATGGCTACGAGCAGTACTTC. This sequence encodes CASSLGLGDGYEQYF.

The V and J genes are TRBV19 and TRBJ1-5; 9 positions match TRBD1. This CDR3 region has 17 residues. Germline CDR1 LNHDA, CDR2 SQIVND (reference sequence). With V trimmed by 1 base and J by 1 base, 5 bases remained unmatched. The CDR3 here is CASSIATGGRSNQPQHF. CDR3 coding DNA: TGTGCCAGTAGTATAGCCACAGGGGGCCGAAGCAATCAGCCCCAGCATTTT.

This clonotype has ten or more counts. The genes are TRBV11-1 and TRBJ2-1; the D is unclear. The germline V gene encodes CDR1 SGHAT and CDR2 FQDESV (reference sequence). The CDR3 covers 16 residues. Trimming pared 3 bases from V and 0 bases from J, leaving 12 bases between. CDR3 sequence reads: CASSFRLRSSYNEQFF. DNA of the CDR3: TGTGCCAGCAGCTTTCGCCTCCGGAGCTCCTACAATGAGCAGTTCTTC. The variable domain in full, completed from reference TRBV11-1 and TRBJ2-1, reads EAEVAQSPRYKITEKSQAVAFWCDPISGHATLYWYRQILGQGPELLVQFQDESVVDDSQLPKDRFSAERLKGVDSTLKIQPAELGDSAMYLCASSFRLRSSYNEQFFGPGTRLTVL.

The table lists this clonotype with many counts. This chain joins TRBV7-8 and TRBJ2-7, with TRBD2 matching over 12 bases. CDR3 length: 16 residues. Germline CDR1 reads SGHVS; CDR2 reads FQNEAQ. The V segment lost 4 bases and the J segment 3 bases; nucleotides outside the gene matches: 7. CDR3: CASSSSGLAGHYEQYF. In nucleotides, the CDR3 is TGTGCCAGCAGCTCATCAGGACTAGCGGGACACTACGAGCAGTACTTC.

This clonotype has a handful of counts. This chain uses TRBV6-6 with TRBJ2-7; D is undetermined. The CDR3 spans 13 residues. The germline V gene has CDR1 MNHNY and CDR2 SVGAGI (reference sequence). The ends were cut back, 2 bases at V and 2 bases at J, with 7 bases in the middle. The CDR3 region is CASSYPQAYEQYF. CDR3 coding DNA: TGTGCCAGCAGTTACCCCCAGGCCTACGAGCAGTACTTC.

The rearrangement joins TRBV27 to TRBJ2-1; 8 positions match TRBD1. V shed 5 bases and J 6 bases; nucleotides not matched to a gene: 3. The CDR3 has 13 residues. CDR1 is MNHEY and CDR2 is SMNVEV in the germline V gene (reference sequence). CDR3 bases: TGTGCCAGCAGTCCAGGGGGCTTCAATGAGCAGTTCTTC. Protein sequence: CASSPGGFNEQFF.

This clonotype was recorded a few times. This chain uses TRBV20-1 with TRBJ2-3; the D is unclear. Germline-derived CDR1 and CDR2 are DFQATT and SNEGSKA (reference sequence). V lost 6 bases, J lost 3 bases, and 19 bases lay in between. This CDR3 has 15 residues. CDR3 residues: CSAPATGLGTDTQYF. Written as DNA, the CDR3 is TGCAGTGCACCCGCGACCGGGCTTGGGACAGATACGCAGTATTTT.

This clonotype has ten or more counts. The CDR3 sequence is CASSSPSGSVGNTQYF. DNA of the CDR3: TGTGCCAGCAGCTCCCCTAGCGGGAGCGTAGGAAATACGCAGTATTTT. The chain joins TRBV7-2 to TRBJ2-3; 10 nucleotides line up with TRBD2. Germline CDR1 reads SGHTA; CDR2 reads FQGNSA. J lost 7 bases, V lost 4 bases, and 11 bases had no gene match. CDR3 size: 16 residues.

There are a few counts of this clonotype. Germline and junction disagree at one end, which may indicate a read error. This chain connects TRBV7-2 to TRBJ2-7, with D possibly matching TRBD1 (5 bases). CDR1 and CDR2 from the germline V gene are SGHTA and FQGNSA. This CDR3 comprises 13 residues. CDR3 loop: CASSHETGYEQYF. The CDR3 region has the DNA TGCGCCAGCAGCCACGAAACAGGCTACGAGCAGTACTTC.

Many counts were recorded for this clonotype. J is TRBJ2-1 and V is TRBV7-9; 7 bases are shared with TRBD2. The V gene end was trimmed by 4 bases and the J gene end by 7 bases; junction bases not matched to a gene: 13. The CDR3 length is 16 residues. The germline gives CDR1 SEHNR, CDR2 FQNEAQ (reference sequence). This chain's CDR3 is CASSSHGSGYRNEQFF. The CDR3 coding sequence is TGTGCCAGCAGCTCGCACGGTAGCGGGTACCGTAATGAGCAGTTCTTC. The entire variable domain, with the rest obtained from reference TRBV7-9 and TRBJ2-1, is as follows: DTGVSQNPRHKITKRGQNVTFRCDPISEHNRLYWYRQTLGQGPEFLTYFQNEAQLEKSRLLSDRFSAERPKGSFSTLEIQRTEQGDSAMYLCASSSHGSGYRNEQFFGPGTRLTVL.

This clonotype was found many times. This chain joins TRBV30 and TRBJ1-5; D remains unclear. Germline CDR1 reads GTSNPN; CDR2 reads SVGIG (reference sequence). This CDR3 is built from 13 residues. Trimming shortened V by 0 bases and J by 6 bases, and 9 bases separated the two germline ends. The CDR3: CAWSVSSGQPQHF. The CDR3 coding sequence is TGTGCCTGGAGTGTGTCAAGCGGTCAGCCCCAGCATTTT. Using reference TRBV30 and TRBJ1-5 for the parts outside the CDR3, the full variable domain is SQTIHQWPATLVQPVGSPLSLECTVEGTSNPNLYWYRQAAGRGLQLLFYSVGIGQISSEVPQNLSASRPQDRQFILSSKKLLLSDSGFYLCAWSVSSGQPQHFGDGTRLSIL.

This clonotype was observed at least ten times. The CDR3 reads CASSERGTGFRAFF. As DNA, the CDR3 is TGTGCCAGCAGTGAAAGGGGGACAGGCTTTAGAGCTTTCTTT. The V call is TRBV2, the J call TRBJ1-1; 8 bases fit TRBD1. The germline V gene has CDR1 SNHLY and CDR2 FYNNEI. Germline trimming cut 2 bases from V and 10 bases from J; bases unmatched to any gene: 9. CDR3 length: 14 residues.

A few counts support this clonotype. This sequence joins TRBV20-1 and TRBJ2-1; D is perhaps TRBD2 (5 bases). Per germline, CDR1 DFQATT and CDR2 SNEGSKA (reference sequence). The CDR3 has 13 amino acids. V was trimmed by 4 bases and J by 8 bases, leaving 15 bases between them. Written as DNA, the CDR3 is TGCAGTGCTAAGAGGGCCCTAAGCCATGAGCAGTTCTTC. It codes for CSAKRALSHEQFF.

In its sample, this clonotype was seen a few times. J is TRBJ2-1 and V is TRBV27, with D perhaps TRBD2 (6 bases). In germline, CDR1 is MNHEY, CDR2 SMNVEV (reference sequence). V lost 0 bases and J 4 bases, leaving 13 bases between the germline ends. The length of the CDR3 is 16 residues. The CDR3 DNA is TGTGCCAGCAGTTTATCCCTGCGGGAATCATACAATGAGCAGTTCTTC. It codes for CASSLSLRESYNEQFF.

The chain uses TRBV2 and TRBJ1-4; D not resolved. The CDR3 has 12 residues. Germline V lookup: CDR1 SNHLY, CDR2 FYNNEI. V was pared by 6 bases and J by 7 bases, with 9 bases between. The CDR3 is CASSVLVEKLFF. The CDR3 region has the DNA TGTGCCAGCAGCGTCCTGGTTGAAAAACTGTTTTTT. Combining the CDR3 with reference TRBV2 and TRBJ1-4 gives the whole variable domain EPEVTQTPSHQVTQMGQEVILRCVPISNHLYFYWYRQILGQKVEFLVSFYNNEISEKSEIFDDQFSVERPDGSNFTLKIRSTKLEDSAMYFCASSVLVEKLFFGSGTQLSVL.

The V gene is TRBV20-1, the J gene TRBJ2-1, with D possibly being TRBD2 (6 bases). This CDR3 region has 11 residues. Looked up from germline, CDR1 is DFQATT and CDR2 is SNEGSKA (reference sequence). Trimming left V 4 bases short and J 11 bases short, with 12 bases between. CDR3 bases: TGCAGTGCTATTCCCGGGACTCAGCAGTTCTTC. Protein sequence: CSAIPGTQQFF.

Remarks on this clonotype: A much larger clone differs by one base, so this may be a read error. A read error is likely, as this CDR3 ends without the conserved phenylalanine or tryptophan. V gene TRBV30 combines with J gene TRBJ1-4; 7 bases match TRBD1. The CDR3 has 14 residues. The germline CDR1 and CDR2 sequences are GTSNPN and SVGIG (reference sequence). The trim removed 3 bases at V and 3 bases at J, leaving 4 bases unmatched. The CDR3 sequence is CAWRTGTANEKLFS. The CDR3 bases are TGTGCCTGGAGGACAGGGACAGCTAATGAAAAACTGTTTTCT.

This clonotype was seen ten or more times. This chain joins TRBV11-3 and TRBJ2-1; 8 positions match TRBD2. V lost 5 bases and J lost 1; bases outside the gene matches: 10. The CDR3 extends over 17 amino acids. Germline V gives CDR1 SGHNT, CDR2 YENEEA. The CDR3 spells CASSPTSGSWSYNEQFF. In DNA form, the CDR3 reads TGTGCCAGCAGCCCCACGAGCGGGAGTTGGTCCTACAATGAGCAGTTCTTC.

The gene calls are TRBV27 and TRBJ1-1, with a possible D match to TRBD1 (6 bases). This CDR3 has 12 amino acids. The ends were cut back, 5 bases at V and 11 bases at J, with 15 bases in the middle. CDR1 and CDR2 from the germline V gene are MNHEY and SMNVEV (reference sequence). This chain's CDR3 is CASSGQNSRAFF. DNA of the CDR3: TGTGCCAGCAGTGGACAGAATAGTCGGGCTTTCTTT.